Shown below are 13 T cell receptor beta chains from a single sample sequenced in a study of identical twins. MiXCR, run by TCRdb on the 5' RACE reads, gives a single entry per CDR3 protein. The table shows some 100,000 distinct CDR3 sequences, with 5.9% occurring only once. Source material: memory T cells sorted from blood. The receptors come from a woman between 50 and 59 years old in good health.

This clonotype was observed many times. The chain couples TRBV19 to TRBJ1-3; 7 bases fit TRBD1. There are 16 residues in the CDR3. CDR1 is LNHDA and CDR2 is SQIVND in the germline V gene (reference sequence). V gave up 3 bases and J gave up 1 base; unmatched junction bases: 6. The CDR3 bases are TGTGCCAGTAGTATTGTGGGGACAGCTTCTGGAAACACCATATATTTT. This gives the protein CASSIVGTASGNTIYF.

Many counts were recorded for this clonotype. The V and J genes are TRBV7-9 and TRBJ1-2; 9 bases fit TRBD1. J lost 4 bases, V lost 4 bases, and 7 bases had no gene match. CDR1 and CDR2 (germline): SEHNR, FQNEAQ (reference sequence). The CDR3 is 15 amino acids. Here the CDR3 reads CASSSGTGSSYGYTF. CDR3 coding DNA: TGTGCCAGCAGCTCCGGGACAGGGTCTAGCTATGGCTACACCTTC.

This clonotype was detected many times. The chain has TRBV6-1 and TRBJ1-1; TRBD1 is a possible D gene (5 bases). CDR1 is MNHNS and CDR2 is SASEGT in the germline V gene. The CDR3 totals 14 residues. Trimming stripped 6 bases from V and 1 base from J, with 12 bases between. The DNA of the CDR3 is TGTGCCAGCAGAGTATCGACAGCGAACACTGAAGCTTTCTTT. Protein product: CASRVSTANTEAFF.

This clonotype has more than one count but fewer than ten. The rearrangement joins TRBV20-1 to TRBJ2-1, with 16 bases identical to TRBD2. CDR1 is DFQATT, CDR2 SNEGSKA, per germline (reference sequence). V shed 6 bases, J shed 8 bases, and the junction held 16 bases outside the gene matches. The CDR3 has 18 residues. The CDR3 reads CSATPGTSGRATSDEQFF. The DNA of the CDR3 is TGCAGTGCGACCCCCGGGACTAGCGGGAGGGCCACGAGCGATGAGCAGTTCTTC.

There are many counts of this clonotype. V and J are TRBV7-2 and TRBJ1-1; 8 nucleotides agree with TRBD1. This CDR3 has 13 amino acids. Unmatched junction bases numbered 11, after V lost 5 bases and J lost 12 bases. Germline CDR1 and CDR2: SGHTA and FQGNSA. The CDR3 DNA reads as TGTGCCAGCAGCCGAGACCGACAGGGGTGGACTTTCTTT. Protein: CASSRDRQGWTFF.

This clonotype qualifies as medium-sized. As DNA, the CDR3 is TGCAGCGTTGGTGCTAGCGGGAACGGGGAGCTGTTTTTT. The encoded protein is CSVGASGNGELFF. The rearrangement links TRBV29-1 to TRBJ2-2; 9 bases are shared with TRBD2. Germline CDR1 and CDR2: SQVTM and ANQGSEA. CDR3 length: 13 amino acids. J gave up 7 bases and V 4 bases, and 4 bases lay outside the gene matches.

The J gene is TRBJ2-3, the V gene TRBV18; D ambiguous. V was clipped by 0 bases and J by 6 bases, with 13 bases between them. The CDR3 runs to 15 residues. Germline CDR1 and CDR2: KGHSH and LQKENI. CDR3: CASSPPRLGSDTQYF. The CDR3 DNA is TGTGCCAGCTCACCACCGAGGTTGGGGTCGGATACGCAGTATTTT.

This clonotype came up many times. J is TRBJ2-1 and V is TRBV11-2; D is possibly TRBD1 or TRBD2 (5 bases each). V lost 1 base, J lost 5 bases, and 9 bases lay in between. This CDR3 region has 14 residues. The germline gives CDR1 SGHAT, CDR2 FQNNGV. The chain's CDR3 is CASSLGRDHNEQFF. The CDR3 region has the DNA TGTGCCAGCAGCTTAGGAAGGGACCACAATGAGCAGTTCTTC.

This clonotype was recorded many times. The chain joins TRBV14 to TRBJ2-3; TRBD1 agrees at 11 bases. This CDR3 comprises 20 residues. V shed 4 bases, J shed 0 bases, and the junction held 15 bases outside the gene matches. Germline values: CDR1 SGHDN, CDR2 FVKESK. The CDR3: CASSRRTGGVRVSSTDTQYF. The CDR3, as DNA: TGTGCCAGCAGCCGACGGACAGGGGGCGTCCGGGTCTCTAGCACAGATACGCAGTATTTT. Drawing the rest from reference TRBV14 and TRBJ2-3, the complete variable domain is EAGVTQFPSHSVIEKGQTVTLRCDPISGHDNLYWYRRVMGKEIKFLLHFVKESKQDESGMPNNRFLAERTGGTYSTLKVQPAELEDSGVYFCASSRRTGGVRVSSTDTQYFGPGTRLTVL.

This clonotype was seen at least ten times. The V call is TRBV7-9, the J call TRBJ2-3; D possibly matches TRBD1 or TRBD2 (5 bases each). The V end lost 5 bases, the J end lost 1 base, and 16 bases lay between the germline ends. This CDR3 spans 16 amino acids. From germline, CDR1 is SEHNR and CDR2 FQNEAQ (reference sequence). DNA for the CDR3: TGTGCCAGCAGCCTCTCTAGCTCCAGGGGCACAGATACGCAGTATTTT. It encodes CASSLSSSRGTDTQYF.

The sample holds many counts of this clonotype. This sequence joins TRBV14 and TRBJ2-1; D is undetermined. V dropped 1 base and J dropped 7 bases, with 14 bases sitting between them. CDR1 and CDR2 (germline): SGHDN, FVKESK. The CDR3 spans 15 residues. Here the CDR3 reads CASSQAGFLGNEQFF. The CDR3 region has the DNA TGTGCCAGCAGCCAAGCGGGTTTCCTTGGGAATGAGCAGTTCTTC. Full variable domain (outside the CDR3, taken from reference TRBV14 and TRBJ2-1): EAGVTQFPSHSVIEKGQTVTLRCDPISGHDNLYWYRRVMGKEIKFLLHFVKESKQDESGMPNNRFLAERTGGTYSTLKVQPAELEDSGVYFCASSQAGFLGNEQFFGPGTRLTVL.

Ten or more counts support this clonotype. This chain joins TRBV12-3 or TRBV12-4 and TRBJ2-2; no clear D gene. CDR3 size: 12 residues. Trimming took 8 bases from V and 9 from J, leaving 13 bases between them. CDR3 region: CASGRHLRELFF. CDR3 nucleotide sequence: TGTGCCAGCGGACGTCACCTCCGGGAGCTGTTTTTT.

The chain is built from TRBV20-1 and TRBJ2-1; D could derive from TRBD1 or TRBD2 (5 bases each). V was cut by 3 bases and J by 7 bases, with 13 bases left in between. The germline V gene encodes CDR1 DFQATT and CDR2 SNEGSKA (reference sequence). The CDR3 consists of 13 residues. Written as DNA, the CDR3 is TGCAGTGCTAGGGGACGCATGGGTAATGAGCAGTTCTTC. Its protein is CSARGRMGNEQFF.